One and the same sample provided the 2 T cell receptor beta chains below, sequenced in a study of blood T cell repertoires in COVID-19. Sequencing used immunoSEQ multiplex PCR; TCRdb keeps in-frame clones, though not all of them. The sample gives a few hundred thousand clones, roughly 90% of which show up once; less than 2% is in the top ten. Sequencing was carried out using peripheral blood. The receptors here all came from a woman younger than 45 with COVID-19, enrolled during active disease.

The gene calls are TRBV6-1 and TRBJ1-3, with D maybe TRBD1 (5 bases). V dropped 5 bases and J dropped 0 bases, with 14 bases sitting between them. CDR3 length: 16 amino acids. Germline CDR1 MNHNS, CDR2 SASEGT. The CDR3 DNA follows: TGTGCCAGCAGTAAAGAGAGGGGAGGCTCTGGAAACACCATATATTTT. It codes for CASSKERGGSGNTIYF.

This chain joins TRBV5-4 and TRBJ1-5; TRBD1 is a possible D gene (5 bases). Trimming took off 4 bases at V and 2 bases at J, with 13 bases between the two ends. The CDR3 extends over 15 amino acids. Germline V gene data show CDR1 as SGHNT and CDR2 as YYREEE (reference sequence). The CDR3 nucleotides are TGTGCCAGCAGCCTCGGGACGGGGGGCAATCAGCCCCAGCATTTT. This translates into CASSLGTGGNQPQHF.